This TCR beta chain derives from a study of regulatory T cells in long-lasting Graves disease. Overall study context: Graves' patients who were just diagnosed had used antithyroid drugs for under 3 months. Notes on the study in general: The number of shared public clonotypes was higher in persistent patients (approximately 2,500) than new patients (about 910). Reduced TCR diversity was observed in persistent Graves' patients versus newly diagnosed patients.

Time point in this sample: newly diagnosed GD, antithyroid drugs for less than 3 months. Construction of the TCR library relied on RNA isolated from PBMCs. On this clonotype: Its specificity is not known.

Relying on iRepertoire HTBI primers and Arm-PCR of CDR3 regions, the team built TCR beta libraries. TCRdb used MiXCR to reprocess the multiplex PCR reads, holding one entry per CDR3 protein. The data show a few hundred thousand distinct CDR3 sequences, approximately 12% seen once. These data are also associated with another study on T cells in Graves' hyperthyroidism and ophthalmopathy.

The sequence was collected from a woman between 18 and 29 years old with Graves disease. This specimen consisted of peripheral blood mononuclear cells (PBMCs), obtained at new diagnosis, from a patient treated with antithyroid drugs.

The CDR3 region has the DNA TGTGCCTGGGGTATCTCCCGGACTAGCGGGGGGACCAGAACAGATACGCAGTATTTT. Protein product: CAWGISRTSGGTRTDTQYF. V is TRBV30 and J is TRBJ2-3, with 14 bases aligning to TRBD2. The V gene's germline CDR1 is GTSNPN and CDR2 SVGIG (reference sequence). The CDR3 runs to 19 residues. The V and J ends lost 5 bases and 3 bases, in that order; junction bases with no gene match: 16.